The rows below give T cell receptor beta chains drawn from one sample of a study of T-cell memory formation after mild COVID-19. TCRdb reanalysed the 5' RACE reads using MiXCR and keeps one entry per CDR3 protein. Among 430,000 or so distinct CDR3 sequences listed, around 27% were seen once. Sequencing input: PBMCs or a T cell subset sorted from them (not recorded which). These TCRs come from an adult woman who had mild COVID-19 (a few samples of this study predate the infection). Cell type and time point are not known. Both conserved end residues are part of each CDR3. D genes are given only for firm matches. Not every row has a clone size; where given, it reads once, few, many or a size class.

size	D	V	J	DNA	CDR3
-	-	TRBV5-1	TRBJ1-1	TGCGCCAGCAGCTTGGTTCCCGGGACCAACACTGAAGCTTTCTTT	CASSLVPGTNTEAFF
few	-	TRBV5-4	TRBJ2-1	TGTGCCAGCAGCTCCGGAACTGACTCTTTGGGTGAGCAGTTCTTC	CASSSGTDSLGEQFF
few	TRBD2	TRBV4-1	TRBJ2-2	TGCGCCAGCAGAAGACTAGCGGGGGATCTCACCGGGGAGCTGTTTTTT	CASRRLAGDLTGELFF
-	-	TRBV24-1	TRBJ2-2	TGTGCCACCAGTGATACAGGGACCGGGGAGCTGTTTTTT	CATSDTGTGELFF
few	TRBD1	TRBV5-4	TRBJ1-1	TGTGCCAGCAGCCTGACCGGGACAGACTATTACACTGAAGCTTTCTTT	CASSLTGTDYYTEAFF
few	TRBD2	TRBV20-1	TRBJ2-1	TGCAGTGCTAGAGTCCGTCTAGCGGGAGGAAATGAGCAGTTCTTC	CSARVRLAGGNEQFF
few	TRBD2	TRBV7-8	TRBJ2-7	TGTGCCAGCAGCCCGCCCGGGACTAGAGGCCCCTACGAGCAGTACTTC	CASSPPGTRGPYEQYF
-	-	TRBV6-5	TRBJ1-1	TGTGCCAGCAGCCCCTGGGGGGGAGGGGGCACTGAAGCTTTCTTT	CASSPWGGGGTEAFF
many	-	TRBV7-2	TRBJ2-3	TGTGCCAGCAGCCGCGAACTATCAGATACGCAGTATTTT	CASSRELSDTQYF
many	-	TRBV20-1	TRBJ1-6	TGCAGTGCTAGCAGGGGACAAGGCAATTCACCCCTCCACTTT	CSASRGQGNSPLHF
-	-	TRBV20-1	TRBJ1-2	TGCAGTGCCCGTCCGGACATTTATGGCTACACCTTC	CSARPDIYGYTF
-	-	TRBV7-2	TRBJ2-2	TGTGCCAGCAGCTTACAGGGGCGTAGCGGGGAGCTGTTTTTT	CASSLQGRSGELFF
few	-	TRBV5-5	TRBJ2-3	TGTGCCAGCAGCTTGGAGGGGACTAGCACAGATACGCAGTATTTT	CASSLEGTSTDTQYF
-	-	TRBV4-2	TRBJ1-2	TGTGCCAGCAGCCAAGACCGGGAGGGTTTTTATGGCTACACCTTC	CASSQDREGFYGYTF
few	-	TRBV2	TRBJ2-7	TGTGCCAGCAGTGACTCGGGCGAGCAGTACTTC	CASSDSGEQYF
-	-	TRBV6-1	TRBJ2-1	TGTGCCAGCAGTGAAGACCTCAGGGGCCGCTCCTACAATGAGCAGTTCTTC	CASSEDLRGRSYNEQFF
-	-	TRBV2	TRBJ2-2	TGTGCCATCATCCCCAGCCAGGAGAACACCGGGGAGCTGTTTTTT	CAIIPSQENTGELFF
-	TRBD1	TRBV20-1	TRBJ1-1	TGCAGTGCGGGACAGGGGATGAACACTGAAGCTTTCTTT	CSAGQGMNTEAFF